One and the same sample provided the 23 T cell receptor beta chains below, sequenced in a study of CXCR3-negative and CXCR3-positive naive CD8 T cells. With UMI labels, 5' RACE was used to prepare the TRB cDNA libraries. TCRdb reprocessed the 5' RACE reads and stores each CDR3 protein as one record, lacking DNA. This table holds 100,000 to 150,000 distinct CDR3 sequences. Sample: naive CXCR3- CD8+ T cells from blood. Subset here: CD45RO-CCR7+CD27+CD95- naive CD8+ T cells lacking CXCR3 (TNR3-). These receptors all stem from a human donor in good health. Some clones in this sample may be carry-over from other donors' samples.

The rearrangement links TRBV7-7 to TRBJ2-1. The length of the CDR3 is 15 residues. Looked up from germline, CDR1 is SSHAT and CDR2 is FNYEAQ (reference sequence). This chain's CDR3 is CASSADRGSYNEQFF.

The chain carries TRBV29-1 and TRBJ1-1; TCRdb calls TRBD1, which cannot be checked without DNA. The CDR3 runs to 11 residues. CDR1 and CDR2 from the germline V gene are SQVTM and ANQGSEA. Here the CDR3 reads CSVLSGTEAFF.

CDR3: CASSLSRGAATGELFF. V is TRBV5-5 and J is TRBJ2-2; without DNA, the TCRdb call of TRBD1 cannot be checked. The CDR3 consists of 16 residues. Germline V gene data show CDR1 as SGHKS and CDR2 as YYEKEE (reference sequence).

The CDR3 protein is CSLGAVNPSSYNEQFF. The chain employs TRBV29-1 and TRBJ2-1; TCRdb's D gene call, TRBD1, goes unchecked for lack of DNA. Germline lookup yields CDR1 SQVTM and CDR2 ANQGSEA. This CDR3 region has 16 residues.

The gene calls are TRBV29-1 and TRBJ2-5; without DNA, the TCRdb call of TRBD2 cannot be checked. Germline lookup yields CDR1 SQVTM and CDR2 ANQGSEA. The CDR3 is 17 amino acids. CDR3 protein: CSVEVVAGGQGEETQYF.

The V call is TRBV29-1, the J call TRBJ2-7; there is no DNA to check the TCRdb D call of TRBD1. Per the germline V gene, CDR1 is SQVTM and CDR2 is ANQGSEA. The CDR3 has 14 residues. The CDR3 spells CSVVNRDGPYEQYF.

The rearrangement links TRBV12-3 or TRBV12-4 to TRBJ2-5; TCRdb gives TRBD2 as the D gene, but with no DNA this cannot be confirmed. The CDR3 is made up of 15 amino acids. Here the CDR3 reads CASRRLAGEQETQYF.

The chain uses TRBV28 and TRBJ2-1. This CDR3 contains 14 residues. Germline V gene sequence: CDR1 MDHEN, CDR2 SYDVKM. The CDR3 protein is CASSFVSSYNEQFF.

The V call is TRBV5-1, the J call TRBJ2-1; TCRdb's assignment of TRBD2 cannot be checked, as there is no DNA. Germline V gene sequence: CDR1 SGHRS, CDR2 YFSETQ. This CDR3 spans 16 amino acids. The CDR3 loop is CASSSMTSGLYNEQFF. The variable domain in full, completed from reference TRBV5-1 and TRBJ2-1, reads KAGVTQTPRYLIKTRGQQVTLSCSPISGHRSVSWYQQTPGQGLQFLFEYFSETQRNKGNFPGRFSGRQFSNSRSEMNVSTLELGDSALYLCASSSMTSGLYNEQFFGPGTRLTVL.

This rearrangement joins TRBV7-9 to TRBJ1-5; there is no DNA to check the TCRdb D call of TRBD1. The germline CDR1 and CDR2 sequences are SEHNR and FQNEAQ (reference sequence). The length of the CDR3 is 14 residues. The CDR3 sequence: CASSAGVPNQPQHF.

The chain couples TRBV23-1 to TRBJ2-7; as DNA is missing, the TRBD1 call by TCRdb cannot be tested. TRBV23-1 is an ORF; its function is uncertain. The CDR3 sequence is 19 residues long. CDR3 sequence: CARTPQATTTGARDYEQYF.

This sequence joins TRBV7-6 and TRBJ2-1. Germline V gene data show CDR1 as SGHVS and CDR2 as FNYEAQ. This CDR3 comprises 13 residues. This CDR3 is CASSLDNFDEQFF.

The rearrangement uses TRBV7-9 and TRBJ2-5. This CDR3 spans 12 amino acids. The V gene's germline CDR1 is SEHNR and CDR2 FQNEAQ (reference sequence). The CDR3 spells CASSLIIETQYF. Drawing the rest from reference TRBV7-9 and TRBJ2-5, the complete variable domain is DTGVSQNPRHKITKRGQNVTFRCDPISEHNRLYWYRQTLGQGPEFLTYFQNEAQLEKSRLLSDRFSAERPKGSFSTLEIQRTEQGDSAMYLCASSLIIETQYFGPGTRLLVL.

The rearrangement joins TRBV2 to TRBJ2-7; absent DNA, TCRdb's TRBD2 call cannot be checked. The CDR3 is 15 residues long. Germline assignment: CDR1 SNHLY and CDR2 FYNNEI. The chain's CDR3 is CASRGLPGGPYEQYF.

The rearrangement links TRBV7-7 to TRBJ2-3. Germline V gives CDR1 SSHAT, CDR2 FNYEAQ (reference sequence). The CDR3 spans 17 residues. The CDR3 here is CASSPFSRLYSTDTQYF. The whole variable domain, filled in from reference TRBV7-7 and TRBJ2-3, reads GAGVSQSPRYKVTKRGQDVTLRCDPISSHATLYWYQQALGQGPEFLTYFNYEAQPDKSGLPSDRFSAERPEGSISTLTIQRTEQRDSAMYRCASSPFSRLYSTDTQYFGPGTRLTVL.

The chain carries TRBV12-3 or TRBV12-4 and TRBJ2-7; with no DNA, the TCRdb D assignment of TRBD1 cannot be verified. The CDR3 loop spans 16 amino acids. CDR3 in amino acids: CASSPQGTGGSYEQYF.

The chain has TRBV12-3 or TRBV12-4 and TRBJ2-1; the TCRdb call, TRBD1, lacks DNA for checking. This CDR3 region has 16 residues. Here the CDR3 reads CASSSRDRGLDNEQFF.

The gene calls are TRBV11-2 and TRBJ1-2; the TRBD1 assignment by TCRdb is unverifiable without DNA. This CDR3 comprises 16 residues. Germline CDR1 is SGHAT and CDR2 is FQNNGV. Here the CDR3 reads CASSRTIEGENYGYTF.

The V and J genes are TRBV28 and TRBJ1-1. Germline values: CDR1 MDHEN, CDR2 SYDVKM. The CDR3 consists of 14 residues. The CDR3 sequence: CASSFPDENTEAFF.

This chain joins TRBV9 and TRBJ1-1. This CDR3 has 15 amino acids. Germline loops: CDR1 SGDLS, CDR2 YYNGEE. Here the CDR3 reads CASSVVRMSYTEAFF.

The chain joins TRBV29-1 to TRBJ1-1; TCRdb designates TRBD1, a call that cannot be tested without DNA. The length of the CDR3 is 14 residues. Germline V gene sequence: CDR1 SQVTM, CDR2 ANQGSEA. The CDR3 protein is CSVAVSGEDTEAFF.

The gene calls are TRBV7-9 and TRBJ2-3; TCRdb reports TRBD2, a call that lacks DNA to check it against. The CDR3 is 16 residues long. Looked up from germline, CDR1 is SEHNR and CDR2 is FQNEAQ (reference sequence). CDR3 sequence: CASSSRLAGPLNTQYF.

The chain recombines TRBV20-1 with TRBJ2-7; checking the TCRdb D call of TRBD2 is not possible without DNA. The length of the CDR3 is 14 residues. The germline V gene has CDR1 DFQATT and CDR2 SNEGSKA (reference sequence). The CDR3 reads CSAIGLLSSYEQYF.